These T cell receptor beta chains were read from a single sample in a study of identical twins. From the 5' RACE reads, TCRdb called clonotypes with MiXCR, one entry per CDR3 protein. This table holds 500,000 to 650,000 distinct CDR3 sequences, about 22% found once. These sequences were also reported in another study, on yellow fever vaccine responses in identical twins.

Sample: CD4+ T cells sorted from blood. The source is a woman aged 18-29 years in good health. Each CDR3 is given with its conserved first and last residue. Fields, in order: J gene, V gene, clone size, D gene, CDR3 protein, CDR3 DNA. A D gene is named only where the DNA matches it firmly. The listing skips clone size in some rows; elsewhere it reads once, few, many or a size class.

>TRBJ2-1|TRBV7-2|NA|NA
CASSLLAVNEQFF
TGTGCCAGCAGCTTATTAGCGGTCAATGAGCAGTTCTTC
>TRBJ1-1|TRBV15|NA|NA
CATRVDRNTEAFF
TGTGCCACCAGGGTCGATCGGAACACTGAAGCTTTCTTT
>TRBJ2-7|TRBV4-1|few|TRBD2
CASSQERGRAMDEQYF
TGCGCCAGCAGCCAAGAACGCGGGAGGGCCATGGACGAGCAGTACTTC
>TRBJ2-5|TRBV10-3|NA|TRBD2
CAIAIAGVETQYF
TGTGCCATCGCGATAGCGGGAGTAGAGACCCAGTACTTC
>TRBJ1-2|TRBV2|few|TRBD1
CASSVTGMDGYTF
TGTGCCAGCAGTGTGACAGGGATGGATGGCTACACCTTC
>TRBJ2-1|TRBV10-3|few|TRBD2
CASSGSTNEQFF
TGTGCCAGTAGCGGGAGTACGAATGAGCAGTTCTTC
>TRBJ2-7|TRBV28|few|TRBD2
CASGKGLDYEQYF
TGTGCCAGCGGTAAAGGACTAGACTACGAGCAGTACTTC
>TRBJ2-3|TRBV6-4|NA|NA
CASSAQLAPTDTQYF
TGTGCCAGCAGTGCCCAACTAGCCCCCACAGATACGCAGTATTTT
>TRBJ2-2|TRBV5-1|NA|NA
CASSSFLDTGELFF
TGCGCCAGCAGCTCCTTCCTCGACACCGGGGAGCTGTTTTTT
>TRBJ2-7|TRBV28|NA|TRBD2
CASSLRASGAYEQYF
TGTGCCAGCAGTTTAAGGGCTAGCGGGGCCTACGAGCAGTACTTC
>TRBJ2-4|TRBV6-5|many|NA
CASSYSVQGNIQYF
TGTGCCAGCAGTTACTCTGTTCAAGGGAACATTCAGTACTTC
>TRBJ2-1|TRBV11-1|NA|TRBD1
CASSLAPMGQGKDYEQFF
TGTGCCAGCAGCCTAGCCCCTATGGGACAGGGAAAGGACTATGAGCAGTTCTTC
>TRBJ2-2|TRBV7-3|few|NA
CASRDSLNTGELFF
TGTGCCAGCAGGGACAGCCTGAACACCGGGGAGCTGTTTTTT
>TRBJ2-7|TRBV12-3/TRBV12-4|NA|TRBD1
CASSSGQGRYEQYF
TGTGCCAGCAGTTCTGGACAGGGGAGGTACGAGCAGTACTTC
>TRBJ2-3|TRBV5-1|NA|NA
CASSVRDRDTQYF
TGCGCCAGCAGCGTCCGGGACCGAGATACGCAGTATTTT
>TRBJ2-2|TRBV4-2|few|TRBD1
CASSQDGWDRGFTGELFF
TGTGCCAGCAGCCAAGATGGGTGGGACAGGGGTTTCACCGGGGAGCTGTTTTTT
>TRBJ2-2|TRBV29-1|many|NA
CSGGGRGGGELFF
TGCAGCGGTGGAGGCAGGGGCGGCGGGGAGCTGTTTTTT
>TRBJ2-2|TRBV7-7|NA|NA
CASSATGGNTGELFF
TGTGCCAGCAGCGCGACAGGCGGGAACACCGGGGAGCTGTTTTTT
>TRBJ1-1|TRBV29-1|few|NA
CSVEKRLSTKENTEAFF
TGCAGCGTTGAAAAGAGGTTGTCAACCAAAGAGAACACTGAAGCTTTCTTT
>TRBJ2-2|TRBV12-3/TRBV12-4|few|NA
CASSFSGGANTGELFF
TGTGCCAGCAGTTTTTCCGGGGGCGCGAACACCGGGGAGCTGTTTTTT
>TRBJ2-7|TRBV20-1|NA|NA
CSASRPSYEQYF
TGCAGTGCAAGTCGGCCCTCCTACGAGCAGTACTTC
>TRBJ1-5|TRBV5-1|few|TRBD1
CASSFRGQGFEPQHF
TGCGCCAGCAGCTTCAGGGGACAGGGGTTTGAGCCCCAGCATTTT
>TRBJ2-2|TRBV2|NA|TRBD2
CASTRLAGGTGELFF
TGTGCCAGCACCAGACTAGCGGGAGGGACCGGGGAGCTGTTTTTT
>TRBJ1-2|TRBV7-6|NA|NA
CASSPGGGLRYGYTF
TGTGCCAGCAGCCCTGGCGGGGGACTACGCTATGGCTACACCTTC
>TRBJ2-7|TRBV15|NA|NA
CATSTVAGKTSYEQYF
TGTGCCACCAGCACGGTTGCGGGTAAAACAAGTTACGAGCAGTACTTC
>TRBJ2-1|TRBV27|few|TRBD2
CASSLSSGMWSNEQFF
TGTGCCAGCAGTTTATCTAGCGGGATGTGGAGCAATGAGCAGTTCTTC
>TRBJ2-7|TRBV21-1|NA|NA
CASGCCEQYF
TGTGCCAGCGGATGCTGCGAGCAGTACTTC
>TRBJ2-1|TRBV7-2|once|NA
CASSLAQIYNEQFF
TGTGCCAGCAGCTTAGCACAGATTTACAATGAGCAGTTCTTC
>TRBJ2-5|TRBV14|few|NA
CASSQSPSGRDQETQYF
TGTGCCAGCAGCCAATCCCCGTCGGGCAGGGATCAAGAGACCCAGTACTTC
>TRBJ1-5|TRBV12-3/TRBV12-4|few|NA
CASTSGARQPQHF
TGTGCCAGCACCTCGGGGGCGCGTCAGCCCCAGCATTTT
>TRBJ1-1|TRBV6-5|NA|NA
CASRRGYTEAFF
TGTGCCAGCAGGCGGGGGTACACTGAAGCTTTCTTT
>TRBJ1-2|TRBV12-3/TRBV12-4|few|TRBD1
CASSLYGTARYTF
TGTGCCAGCAGTTTATATGGGACAGCCCGATACACCTTC
>TRBJ2-4|TRBV20-1|NA|TRBD1
CSAVTGAGAKNIQYF
TGCAGTGCCGTGACAGGGGCGGGAGCCAAAAACATTCAGTACTTC
>TRBJ2-2|TRBV3-1|NA|TRBD2
CASSWISGRAGVRELFF
TGTGCCAGCAGCTGGATTAGCGGGAGGGCCGGCGTCCGGGAGCTGTTTTTT
>TRBJ2-7|TRBV14|NA|TRBD2
CASSPPGLAFNEQYF
TGTGCCAGCAGCCCCCCGGGACTAGCGTTCAACGAGCAGTACTTC
>TRBJ2-7|TRBV19|NA|NA
CASSIVGGESSYEQYF
TGTGCCAGTAGTATAGTTGGAGGGGAGAGCTCCTACGAGCAGTACTTC
>TRBJ2-3|TRBV20-1|few|NA
CSARSGGGDTQYF
TGCAGTGCTAGATCCGGGGGTGGCGATACGCAGTATTTT
>TRBJ2-1|TRBV6-6|NA|NA
CASSFEGPALLNEQFF
TGTGCCAGCAGTTTTGAGGGTCCCGCTCTTCTCAATGAGCAGTTCTTC
>TRBJ2-3|TRBV4-1|NA|NA
CASSQQLAPSPTDTQYF
TGCGCCAGCAGCCAGCAACTAGCTCCAAGTCCCACAGATACGCAGTATTTT
>TRBJ2-2|TRBV12-3/TRBV12-4|few|NA
CASSPLVTGELFF
TGTGCCAGCAGTCCCCTCGTTACCGGGGAGCTGTTTTTT
>TRBJ2-7|TRBV20-1|NA|NA
CSARSRDVYEQYF
TGCAGTGCTAGATCCAGGGATGTCTACGAGCAGTACTTC
>TRBJ2-1|TRBV11-2|NA|TRBD2
CASSGGRGSYNEQFF
TGTGCCAGCAGCGGCGGGAGGGGCTCCTACAATGAGCAGTTCTTC
>TRBJ1-2|TRBV10-3|few|NA
CAAGDKTNYGYTF
TGTGCCGCGGGGGACAAAACTAACTATGGCTACACCTTC
>TRBJ2-7|TRBV6-1|once|TRBD1
CASSSHGTGMNYEQYF
TGTGCCAGCAGCTCCCATGGGACAGGGATGAACTACGAGCAGTACTTC
>TRBJ2-7|TRBV19|few|NA
CASSQQRLLSYEQYF
TGTGCCAGTAGTCAGCAAAGACTACTTTCCTACGAGCAGTACTTC
>TRBJ1-1|TRBV5-1|few|NA
CASSLRALIMNTEAFF
TGCGCCAGCAGCCTACGAGCTCTTATAATGAACACTGAAGCTTTCTTT
>TRBJ2-3|TRBV5-1|many|TRBD2
CASSRGEGQDTDTQYF
TGCGCCAGCAGTCGGGGGGAGGGCCAGGACACAGATACGCAGTATTTT
>TRBJ2-5|TRBV7-9|few|TRBD2
CASSLRLAAQETQYF
TGTGCCAGCAGCCTGCGACTAGCGGCCCAAGAGACCCAGTACTTC
>TRBJ2-1|TRBV24-1|few|TRBD2
CATSDGREGQFF
TGTGCCACCAGTGATGGTAGGGAGGGGCAGTTCTTC
>TRBJ1-5|TRBV4-1|many|NA
CASSQVGQPQHF
TGCGCCAGCAGCCAAGTGGGTCAGCCCCAGCATTTT
>TRBJ1-2|TRBV7-9|NA|NA
CASSSTTGIAYYGYTF
TGTGCCAGCAGCTCCACAACAGGGATTGCATACTATGGCTACACCTTC
>TRBJ2-1|TRBV5-1|NA|TRBD2
CASSFGTSGGVYNEQFF
TGCGCCAGCAGCTTCGGGACTAGCGGGGGGGTGTACAATGAGCAGTTCTTC
>TRBJ2-1|TRBV3-1|NA|NA
CASSQRPEGYEQFF
TGTGCCAGCAGCCAAAGGCCGGAGGGGTATGAGCAGTTCTTC
>TRBJ2-1|TRBV15|few|NA
CATSPTYNEQFF
TGTGCCACCAGTCCAACCTACAATGAGCAGTTCTTC
>TRBJ2-3|TRBV20-1|NA|NA
CSARERYYTDTQYF
TGCAGTGCTAGAGAGCGGTACTACACAGATACGCAGTATTTT
>TRBJ1-4|TRBV20-1|few|NA
CSAYSSKKGPGEKLFF
TGCAGTGCTTATTCGTCAAAAAAGGGTCCCGGTGAAAAACTGTTTTTT
>TRBJ1-5|TRBV6-1|NA|NA
CATRPREVNQPQHF
TGTGCCACACGACCCCGGGAGGTCAATCAGCCCCAGCATTTT
>TRBJ2-7|TRBV5-1|NA|NA
CASKPLSQGFYEQYF
TGCGCCAGCAAGCCCCTATCACAGGGATTCTACGAGCAGTACTTC
>TRBJ2-7|TRBV3-1|NA|TRBD2
CASSQQGAGGYEQYF
TGTGCCAGCAGCCAACAAGGGGCGGGAGGCTACGAGCAGTACTTC
>TRBJ2-1|TRBV20-1|NA|NA
CSARGAGFF
TGCAGTGCTAGAGGTGCGGGGTTCTTC